This T cell receptor (beta chain) originates from a study of blood T cell repertoires in COVID-19 (TCRdb year 2020). Regarding the complete study: Collaborator samples came from the United States, Italy and Spain and covered acute and convalescent phases of COVID-19. The prospective study material was composed of cDNA or gDNA derived from T cells, B-cell-depleted T cells, or PBMCs. Subjects who had been exposed to COVID-19, were actively infected with it, or had recovered from it provided the deeply sampled blood TCRbeta repertoires that made up the dataset. Samples came from the ongoing ImmuneRACE study (first 160 participants) plus 1,254 subjects from 6 global collaborators. The repertoires were made available in a free public database intended to serve as a resource for research on the immune response to SARS-CoV-2. Sample metadata almost always included a de-identified subject ID, COVID-19 status, age in years and sex. Where available, HLA class I and class II types were obtained from metadata supplied by the sample provider rather than from assay-based typing.

The immunoSEQ Assay, a bias-controlled multiplex PCR, was used to amplify TCRbeta CDR3 regions from genomic DNA. The paper's data handling went like this. The number of nucleated cells in each sample was estimated from the amplification of reference gene primers within the assay. To quantify the absolute abundance of each unique TCRbeta CDR3 rearrangement, sequence reads were collapsed and filtered. Productive Simpson clonality was computed per sample as the square root of Simpson's diversity index over productive rearrangements. The table comes from immuneACCESS by way of TCRdb, which keeps in-frame sequences with V and J called. Part of the clones is missing from these tables; in studies checked, under half for an unresolved V gene and the rest for unknown reasons. V and J calls and clone size are given by that table; D and trimming were obtained from the DNA. The sample table contains roughly 320,000 clones; only one count was recorded for around 85% of them. The ten most abundant clones make up around 7.8% of the sample.

A word on this clone: Its antigen is currently not known. Base-call qualities are not available, and no considerably larger clone is one nucleotide away.

Overall results and qualifications from the work: How much clinical and demographic metadata was included differed by source and by participant, and the metadata was provided uncurated.

Relative to germline, V is 2 bases shorter and J is 3 bases shorter, with 14 bases between their ends. The CDR3 contains 16 residues, cysteine and phenylalanine counted. The CDR3 DNA has 48 bases and is translated from base 1. CDR1 and CDR2, looked up from the germline V gene, are MNHEY and SVGAGI. Each collaborating institution followed its own protocols to collect whole blood in K2EDTA tubes. For TCRbeta analysis, collaborators shipped samples as frozen whole blood, isolated PBMCs, or DNA extracted from either of those sample types. The TCR comes from a human donor in a cohort sampled during active COVID-19. What was sequenced was peripheral blood. The sequence links TRBV6-5 to TRBJ1-5; the best D guess is TRBD1, with 5 bases matching. In nucleotide form, the sequence is TGTGCCAGCAGTTACGGCGGGGGTGCCCCCAATCAGCCCCAGCATTTT. It is translated as CASSYGGGAPNQPQHF.